Listed below are T cell receptor beta chains from one sample, sequenced in a study of CD8+CD57+ T cells in acquired aplastic anemia. One entry per CDR3 protein results from TCRdb running MiXCR on the reads. The sample shows 50,000 to 65,000 distinct CDR3 sequences, just over 55% of them seen only once. Sequenced material: sorted CD4+, CD8+, or CD8+CD57+ T cells (not recorded which) from PBMCs. These receptors were taken from a human donor with aplastic anemia. The CDR3 runs from the conserved cysteine through the conserved F or W. The D gene is left open where the match is weak. Size is omitted from some rows. Given values are once, few, many or a class for expanded clones.

J gene: TRBJ1-2; clone size: few; V gene: TRBV15; D gene: NA; CDR3 DNA: TGTGCCACCAGCGGGCGGAACTATGGCTACACCTTC; CDR3 protein: CATSGRNYGYTF
J gene: TRBJ1-1; clone size: NA; V gene: TRBV2; D gene: NA; CDR3 DNA: TGTGCCACCGGGGGAAGGGCTTTAATGGACACTGAAGCTTTCTTT; CDR3 protein: CATGGRALMDTEAFF
J gene: TRBJ1-1; clone size: NA; V gene: TRBV25-1; D gene: TRBD1; CDR3 DNA: TGTGCCAGCAGTGAAACCAAGACAGGGGAAAACACTGAAGCTTTCTTT; CDR3 protein: CASSETKTGENTEAFF
J gene: TRBJ1-2; clone size: many; V gene: TRBV6-1; D gene: NA; CDR3 DNA: TGTGCCAGCAGTGAAATCAGGGACCTCACCTTC; CDR3 protein: CASSEIRDLTF
J gene: TRBJ2-7; clone size: NA; V gene: TRBV10-3; D gene: TRBD1; CDR3 DNA: TGTGCCATCAGTGATAAGACCCAGGGGGACCCCTACGAGCAGTACTTC; CDR3 protein: CAISDKTQGDPYEQYF
J gene: TRBJ1-4; clone size: NA; V gene: TRBV10-3; D gene: TRBD1; CDR3 DNA: TGTGCCATCAGTGAGTCAGGGACAGGGTACGAAAAACTGTTTTTT; CDR3 protein: CAISESGTGYEKLFF
J gene: TRBJ2-3; clone size: few; V gene: TRBV9; D gene: TRBD1; CDR3 DNA: TGTGCCAGCAGCGTAGCTTCGGGACAGAGCACAGATACGCAGTATTTT; CDR3 protein: CASSVASGQSTDTQYF
J gene: TRBJ2-3; clone size: NA; V gene: TRBV19; D gene: NA; CDR3 DNA: TGTGCCAGTACCGTTGGGAGAGGGAGCACAGATACGCAGTATTTT; CDR3 protein: CASTVGRGSTDTQYF
J gene: TRBJ2-7; clone size: NA; V gene: TRBV24-1; D gene: TRBD2; CDR3 DNA: TGTGCCACCAGTGATACGACTAGCGGGACCGACAATGAGCAGTACTTC; CDR3 protein: CATSDTTSGTDNEQYF
J gene: TRBJ1-1; clone size: NA; V gene: TRBV9; D gene: NA; CDR3 DNA: TGTGCCAGCAGCGTAGTTGAGCAAACTGAAGCTTTCTTT; CDR3 protein: CASSVVEQTEAFF